Listed below are T cell receptor beta chains from one sample, sequenced in a study of OX40 agonist ivuxolimab in advanced cancers. TCRdb's table, derived via immunoSEQ multiplex PCR, lists solely in-frame clones and lacks some. There are 45,000 to 55,000 clones in the sample; 84% occur only once, and roughly 1.1% lies in the top ten. This material consisted of CD4+ or CD8+ T cells sorted from blood, taken in a trial of the OX40 agonist ivuxolimab. The source of these receptors is an adult with an advanced solid tumor such as melanoma, head and neck, liver or kidney cancer. Both conserved end residues are part of each CDR3. Each record gives: V gene, clone size, J gene, CDR3 protein. Not all rows give a size; the values are once, few, many and, for expanded clones, a class.

V gene: TRBV7-9; clone size: once; J gene: TRBJ1-1; CDR3 protein: CASSLSGGQASEAFF
V gene: TRBV7-8; clone size: NA; J gene: TRBJ1-4; CDR3 protein: CASSLGGVGNEKLFF
V gene: TRBV9; clone size: once; J gene: TRBJ2-2; CDR3 protein: CASSVYDTGELFF
V gene: TRBV5-3; clone size: NA; J gene: TRBJ2-7; CDR3 protein: CARSLDRGLSSYEQYF
V gene: TRBV15; clone size: NA; J gene: TRBJ1-2; CDR3 protein: CATSRDSGTSGYTF
V gene: TRBV28; clone size: NA; J gene: TRBJ1-5; CDR3 protein: CASSFGTAYSNQPQHF
V gene: TRBV7-3; clone size: NA; J gene: TRBJ1-1; CDR3 protein: CASSLWVGEAFF
V gene: TRBV5-1; clone size: NA; J gene: TRBJ2-1; CDR3 protein: CASSSRGTSGSYNEQFF
V gene: TRBV6-6; clone size: NA; J gene: TRBJ1-2; CDR3 protein: CASSQDRNPYYGYTF
V gene: TRBV10-3; clone size: NA; J gene: TRBJ2-1; CDR3 protein: CAIKADSYNEQFF
V gene: TRBV5-4; clone size: NA; J gene: TRBJ1-2; CDR3 protein: CASREGLRAYGYTF
V gene: TRBV2; clone size: NA; J gene: TRBJ2-7; CDR3 protein: CASIMALSGQAYEQYF
V gene: TRBV13; clone size: NA; J gene: TRBJ2-5; CDR3 protein: CASSQRQGAWETQYF
V gene: TRBV13; clone size: NA; J gene: TRBJ2-3; CDR3 protein: CASSFQTAGTDTQYF
V gene: TRBV6-1; clone size: NA; J gene: TRBJ2-2; CDR3 protein: CASSESNTGELFF
V gene: TRBV18; clone size: NA; J gene: TRBJ2-7; CDR3 protein: CASSPPGSPYEQYF
V gene: TRBV18; clone size: NA; J gene: TRBJ2-7; CDR3 protein: CASSPTSGGATSYEQYF
V gene: TRBV15; clone size: NA; J gene: TRBJ2-7; CDR3 protein: CATSRSGSSYEQYF
V gene: TRBV4-3; clone size: NA; J gene: TRBJ2-6; CDR3 protein: CASSQDIRSSGANVLTF
V gene: TRBV5-6; clone size: NA; J gene: TRBJ2-7; CDR3 protein: CASSRGVGPGEQYF
V gene: TRBV6-6; clone size: NA; J gene: TRBJ2-7; CDR3 protein: CASRALAGGSYEQYF
V gene: TRBV6-5; clone size: NA; J gene: TRBJ1-6; CDR3 protein: CASSYLQGAINSPLHF